The present T cell receptor (beta chain) was sequenced within a study of CD8+ T cells in alopecia areata. Study-wide background: It was 6 to 18 months of tofacitinib, and then there were 6 months off drug.

As the sequencing template, cDNA was produced by extracting RNA and reverse transcribing it. TCRdb's copy holds only in-frame clones and misses some; the assay was immunoSEQ multiplex PCR. The table lists over 95,000 clones, less than 60% of them singletons. The sample holds a few counts of this clone. Its antigen is unidentified. As to treatment: oral pan-JAK inhibitor, 5-10 mg twice daily. Alopecia areata patients provided lesional scalp punch biopsies and peripheral blood. General study points: On tofacitinib, scalp clonality and expanded CD8+ clones among top 100 fell significantly. Clonality was higher in lesional than normal scalp, especially in alopecia totalis/universalis.

Germline loops: CDR1 SGHRS, CDR2 YFSETQ. Trimming removed 5 bases from V and 4 bases from J; junction bases left unmatched: 12. The CDR3 is made up of 16 amino acids. J is TRBJ1-5 and V is TRBV5-1; 7 bases are shared with TRBD1. This specimen was CD4+ T cells sorted from blood, taken at week 24, from a patient treated with tofacitinib. The sequence came from a human donor with alopecia areata. This CDR3 reads CASRPHGTALNQPQHF. In nucleotides, the CDR3 is TGCGCCAGCAGACCACACGGGACAGCGCTTAATCAGCCCCAGCATTTT.